This T cell receptor beta chain was obtained from a study of blood T cell repertoires in COVID-19. In the study overall: The study drew acute and convalescent COVID-19 samples from the United States, Italy and Spain. Sample material is recorded as cDNA or gDNA derived from T cells, B-cell-depleted T cells, or PBMCs.

Authors' data handling: Estimated nucleated cell counts came from reference gene primer amplification. Here immunoSEQ multiplex PCR was the method, and the copy in TCRdb shows in-frame clones only, minus some. That table gives V, J and clone size, and the DNA gave D and trimming. The sample consists of hundreds of thousands of clones, approximately 86% of them appearing once. V lost 5 bases to trimming and J lost 3 bases, with 5 bases between them. This CDR3 has 12 amino acids. Germline CDR1 reads SGHVS; CDR2 reads FQNEAQ. This receptor was taken from a woman in her twenties or thirties who had recovered from COVID-19. This chain uses TRBV7-8 with TRBJ1-5; no firm D call. Sequencing input: peripheral blood. This chain's CDR3 is CASSPTNQPQHF. As DNA, the CDR3 is TGTGCCAGCAGCCCTACCAATCAGCCCCAGCATTTT.